This T cell receptor (beta chain) was recovered during a study of T-cell memory formation after mild COVID-19. MiXCR, run by TCRdb on the 5' RACE reads, gives a single entry per CDR3 protein. The profile shows 300,000 to 400,000 distinct CDR3 sequences, more than 15% of them singletons. There are a few counts of this clonotype. Antigen: not known. Study conclusions and caveats: Those CD4+ clones that contracted were mainly in CM and EM (CD8+ ones in EMRA).

This clonotype was sampled from a man aged 18 to 29 who had mild COVID-19 (a few samples of this study predate the infection). Cell type and time point are not known. Sample: PBMCs or a T cell subset sorted from them (not recorded which).

This chain's CDR3 is CASGEYGYTF. The CDR3 nucleotides read TGTGCCAGCGGCGAGTATGGCTACACCTTC. The J gene is TRBJ1-2, the V gene TRBV12-3 or TRBV12-4; no reliable D call. The germline V and J ends were trimmed by 8 bases and 5 bases, with 6 bases remaining between them. There are 10 residues in the CDR3.